This note documents a single T cell receptor beta chain sequence. The sample originates from a study of blood T cell repertoires in COVID-19. Across the whole study: Acute and convalescent COVID-19 samples came from the United States, Italy and Spain.

From germline, CDR1 is SGHRS and CDR2 YFSETQ. The CDR3 consists of 16 residues. V lost 3 bases and J 0 bases, leaving 15 bases between the germline ends. The participants were between about 18 and 90 years old and came from under 25 US areas. Each participant's cohort was designated according to participant-reported clinical history. TCRdb's table, derived via immunoSEQ multiplex PCR, lists solely in-frame clones and lacks some. This sample has fewer than 450,000 clones; 80% to 95% occur once, and the top ten carry about 0.6%. The sample was PBMCs or T cells enriched from blood (not recorded which). The chain has TRBV5-1 and TRBJ2-5; D is perhaps TRBD1 (5 bases). This TCR was sampled from a man aged 18 to 35 who had recovered from COVID-19. The CDR3 region has the DNA TGCGCCAGCAGCTCGTACCCGACAGAATACCAAGAGACCCAGTACTTC. Protein: CASSSYPTEYQETQYF.